Each of the 18 T cell receptor beta chains below was sequenced from the same sample in a study of T cell repertoires in cytomegalovirus infection. TCRdb reanalysed the reads using MiXCR and keeps one entry per CDR3 protein. Of some 920,000 distinct CDR3 sequences listed, approximately 31% are singletons. Their recognized antigens are unknown. The source was cultured CD8+ T cells from PBMCs, collected from culture after CMV antigen stimulation. Receptor source: a human donor in good health (CMV status not recorded). Some clones in this sample may be carry-over from other donors' samples.

A few counts support this clonotype. The genes are TRBV4-1 and TRBJ2-3; 8 bases are a match to TRBD1. The CDR3 is 16 residues long. Germline V CDR1 and CDR2: MGHRA, YSYEKL. J gave up 0 bases and V 3 bases, and 5 bases lay outside the gene matches. The CDR3 here is CASSHGQGSSTDTQYF. DNA of the CDR3: TGCGCCAGCAGCCATGGACAGGGCTCTAGCACAGATACGCAGTATTTT.

This clonotype showed up just a few times. The V gene is TRBV28, the J gene TRBJ1-5, with TRBD1 matching 7 bases. CDR3 length: 15 residues. Germline V gene sequence: CDR1 MDHEN, CDR2 SYDVKM. The J segment lost 10 bases and the V segment lost 6 bases, leaving 15 bases of the junction unmatched. The CDR3 region is CASRDRSTGFDPQHF. CDR3 DNA: TGTGCCAGCAGGGACAGGTCCACCGGTTTCGATCCCCAGCATTTT.

The chain has TRBV27 and TRBJ2-2, with D unresolved. Germline V gene data show CDR1 as MNHEY and CDR2 as SMNVEV (reference sequence). V shed 3 bases and J shed 7 bases, with 9 bases lying between them. There are 13 residues in the CDR3. The CDR3 nucleotides read TGTGCCAGCAGTTTCACTGCCAACGGGGAGCTGTTTTTT. This gives the protein CASSFTANGELFF.

This clonotype was seen a few times. The chain combines TRBV9 with TRBJ1-2, with a tentative D call TRBD1 (6 bases). The CDR3 runs to 14 residues. The V and J ends lost 0 bases and 4 bases respectively, with 10 bases between them. The V gene's germline CDR1 is SGDLS and CDR2 YYNGEE. CDR3 protein: CASSVDRVGYGYTF. DNA of the CDR3: TGTGCCAGCAGCGTAGACAGGGTCGGCTATGGCTACACCTTC. Looking up the rest from reference TRBV9 and TRBJ1-2 gives the full variable domain: DSGVTQTPKHLITATGQRVTLRCSPRSGDLSVYWYQQSLDQGLQFLIQYYNGEERAKGNILERFSAQQFPDLHSELNLSSLELGDSALYFCASSVDRVGYGYTFGSGTRLTVV.

In regard to this clonotype: Just one base apart from a much larger clone, this may be a read error. This rearrangement joins TRBV27 to TRBJ1-2, with TRBD1 matching 7 bases. From germline, CDR1 is MNHEY and CDR2 SMNVEV (reference sequence). Trimming cost V 5 bases and J 4 bases; bases outside gene matches: 4. This CDR3 is built from 13 residues. The DNA of the CDR3 is TGTGCCAGCAGTCACCGGGACAGCTATGGCTACACCTTC. This codes for CASSHRDSYGYTF.

The sample holds many counts of this clonotype. This chain joins TRBV7-2 and TRBJ1-4; D remains unclear. V lost 0 bases, J lost 3 bases, and 20 bases lay in between. The CDR3 is made up of 19 amino acids. CDR1 is SGHTA, CDR2 FQGNSA, per germline. The CDR3 nucleotides read TGTGCCAGCAGCTTAGCGCAGCAATACGTTGGGTCATCTAATGAAAAACTGTTTTTT. The encoded protein is CASSLAQQYVGSSNEKLFF.

This clonotype has more than one count but fewer than ten. This chain joins TRBV6-1 and TRBJ2-3; D gene uncertain. The CDR3 extends over 12 amino acids. CDR1 MNHNS and CDR2 SASEGT come from the germline V gene. V lost 7 bases and J 4 bases, leaving 9 bases between the germline ends. The CDR3 spells CASTQPPDTQYF. CDR3 DNA sequence: TGTGCCAGCACCCAGCCGCCAGATACGCAGTATTTT.

The gene calls are TRBV2 and TRBJ1-2; maybe TRBD1 (5 bases). This CDR3 is 12 amino acids long. V was shortened by 7 bases and J by 5 bases, with 11 bases between the two germline ends. CDR1 is SNHLY and CDR2 is FYNNEI in the germline V gene. The CDR3 DNA sequence: TGTGCCAGCAAAGACAGCGGATATGGCTACACCTTC. Translating gives CASKDSGYGYTF. Using reference TRBV2 and TRBJ1-2 for the parts outside the CDR3, the full variable domain is EPEVTQTPSHQVTQMGQEVILRCVPISNHLYFYWYRQILGQKVEFLVSFYNNEISEKSEIFDDQFSVERPDGSNFTLKIRSTKLEDSAMYFCASKDSGYGYTFGSGTRLTVV.

This clonotype was picked up a small number of times. J is TRBJ2-2 and V is TRBV6-1; no clear D. The V end lost 1 base, the J end lost 6 bases, and 15 bases lay between the germline ends. This CDR3 comprises 16 residues. From germline, CDR1 is MNHNS and CDR2 SASEGT. CDR3 residues: CASSEGRLTGPGELFF. CDR3 nucleotides: TGTGCCAGCAGTGAAGGGCGTCTAACGGGTCCCGGGGAGCTGTTTTTT.

The genes are TRBV7-9 and TRBJ1-4, with D maybe TRBD1 (6 bases). Trimming shortened V by 4 bases and J by 4 bases, and 13 bases separated the two germline ends. Germline V lookup: CDR1 SEHNR, CDR2 FQNEAQ (reference sequence). This CDR3 comprises 15 residues. The CDR3: CASSSRQDLNEKLFF. CDR3 nucleotide sequence: TGTGCCAGCAGCTCGCGACAGGACCTTAATGAAAAACTGTTTTTT.

This sequence joins TRBV29-1 and TRBJ1-2; maybe TRBD1 (6 bases). This CDR3 has 14 residues. The germline CDR1 and CDR2 sequences are SQVTM and ANQGSEA. With 5 bases removed from V and 0 bases from J, the gap between germline ends came to 13 bases. Here the CDR3 reads CSVIQDSSNYGYTF. The CDR3 coding sequence is TGCAGCGTTATACAGGACAGTTCTAACTATGGCTACACCTTC.

This clonotype is a singleton in its sample. The chain couples TRBV5-4 to TRBJ2-2, with 7 bases fitting TRBD2. CDR1 SGHNT and CDR2 YYREEE come from the germline V gene (reference sequence). The CDR3 is made up of 16 amino acids. V trimming: 4 bases; J trimming: 3 bases; junction bases outside the gene matches: 9. The chain's CDR3 is CASSPPERGDTGELFF. Here the CDR3 DNA reads TGTGCCAGCAGCCCCCCGGAGCGGGGTGACACCGGGGAGCTGTTTTTT.

The chain is built from TRBV19 and TRBJ2-1, with D unresolved. The V gene lost 7 bases and the J gene lost 2 bases, with 9 bases spanning the gap. The germline V gene has CDR1 LNHDA and CDR2 SQIVND (reference sequence). This CDR3 is built from 13 residues. CDR3 coding DNA: TGTGCCAGTACCGCCTATGCCTACAATGAGCAGTTCTTC. Residues: CASTAYAYNEQFF.

This clonotype was counted only a few times. The chain carries TRBV5-4 and TRBJ1-6; TRBD1 might be the D (5 bases). CDR1 is SGHNT, CDR2 YYREEE, per germline (reference sequence). V shed 5 bases and J shed 9 bases, with 15 bases lying between them. The CDR3 loop spans 14 amino acids. The CDR3 loop reads CASRDSTIFSPLHF. As DNA, the CDR3 is TGTGCCAGCAGAGACAGTACGATCTTTTCACCCCTCCACTTT.

This rearrangement joins TRBV19 to TRBJ1-5; D unresolved. With 1 base removed from V and 3 bases from J, the gap between germline ends came to 10 bases. The CDR3 runs 15 residues. The germline CDR1 and CDR2 sequences are LNHDA and SQIVND (reference sequence). CDR3 protein: CASSIVGRDNQPQHF. CDR3 sequence (DNA): TGTGCCAGTAGTATAGTCGGCCGCGACAATCAGCCCCAGCATTTT.

A few counts support this clonotype. V usage is TRBV6-1 and J usage is TRBJ2-7, with D uncertain. The CDR3 runs 13 residues. The germline V gene has CDR1 MNHNS and CDR2 SASEGT. V lost 10 bases and J 0 bases, leaving 13 bases between the germline ends. This CDR3 reads CATRKESSYEQYF. CDR3 coding DNA: TGTGCCACTAGGAAGGAGAGCTCCTACGAGCAGTACTTC.

This clonotype was observed a single time. The chain couples TRBV13 to TRBJ1-2, with 8 bases fitting TRBD1. CDR1 is PRHDT and CDR2 is FYEKMQ in the germline V gene (reference sequence). V shed 0 bases and J 4 bases; nucleotides not matched to a gene: 7. The CDR3 sequence is 16 residues long. The CDR3 coding sequence is TGTGCCAGCAGCTTAGGCCTCCGGGACAGGATCTATGGCTACACCTTC. Amino acids: CASSLGLRDRIYGYTF.

Here the CDR3 reads CASSYRAGTDEQFF. In DNA, the CDR3 is TGTGCCAGCAGTTACAGAGCGGGTACGGATGAGCAGTTCTTC. The chain links TRBV6-5 to TRBJ2-1; D perhaps matches TRBD2 (6 bases). Germline loops: CDR1 MNHEY, CDR2 SVGAGI. The CDR3 extends over 14 amino acids. The ends were cut back, 2 bases at V and 8 bases at J, with 13 bases in the middle.